The rows below give T cell receptor beta chains drawn from one sample of a study of T cell responses to AZD1222 COVID-19 vaccine. Generated by immunoSEQ multiplex PCR, the TCRdb table keeps only in-frame clones and is missing some. The sample has 150,000 or so clones; approximately 90% are singletons. The sample was peripheral blood, taken on day 0 of AZD1222 vaccination. These receptors all stem from an adult in good health. Each CDR3 is given with its conserved first and last residue. Fields, in order: clone size, V gene, J gene, D gene, CDR3 length, CDR3 protein, CDR3 DNA. The D gene is left open where the match is weak. Some rows mark clone size as missing; the rest say once, few, many or name a class of expanded clone.

size: -
V: TRBV5-1
J: TRBJ2-5
D: TRBD2
length: 15
CDR3: CASSPGTSGQETQYF
DNA: TGCGCCAGCAGCCCCGGGACTAGCGGTCAAGAGACCCAGTACTTC

size: -
V: TRBV18
J: TRBJ1-5
D: -
length: 14
CDR3: CASSYDSGNQPQHF
DNA: TGTGCCAGCTCATATGACAGTGGCAATCAGCCCCAGCATTTT

size: -
V: TRBV6-2/TRBV6-3
J: TRBJ2-3
D: TRBD2
length: 16
CDR3: CASSYRVAGSTDTQYF
DNA: TGTGCCAGCAGTTACAGGGTAGCGGGTTCCACAGATACGCAGTATTTT

size: many
V: TRBV4-1
J: TRBJ2-3
D: TRBD2
length: 19
CDR3: CASSPRGERGGRGTDTQYF
DNA: TGCGCCAGCAGCCCCCGTGGTGAGCGGGGGGGCCGCGGCACAGATACGCAGTATTTT

size: -
V: TRBV19
J: TRBJ1-1
D: -
length: 14
CDR3: CASSIGRTPTEAFF
DNA: TGTGCCAGTAGTATTGGACGGACCCCCACTGAAGCTTTCTTT

size: -
V: TRBV10-3
J: TRBJ1-1
D: -
length: 14
CDR3: CAITNGGASTEAFF
DNA: TGTGCCATCACTAACGGGGGCGCTAGCACTGAAGCTTTCTTT

size: -
V: TRBV3-1/TRBV3-2
J: TRBJ2-5
D: TRBD1
length: 13
CDR3: CASSQKGAETQYF
DNA: TGTGCCAGCAGCCAGAAGGGGGCAGAGACCCAGTACTTC

size: -
V: TRBV5-4
J: TRBJ2-5
D: -
length: 13
CDR3: CASRRSAGQTQYF
DNA: TGTGCCAGCAGGCGGTCGGCGGGGCAGACCCAGTACTTC

size: -
V: TRBV28
J: TRBJ1-2
D: -
length: 13
CDR3: CASRRFAGPGYTF
DNA: TGTGCCAGCAGGAGATTCGCGGGTCCTGGCTACACCTTC

size: -
V: TRBV27
J: TRBJ1-5
D: TRBD1
length: 15
CDR3: CASSSRTGADQPQHF
DNA: TGTGCCAGCAGTTCGAGGACAGGGGCGGATCAGCCCCAGCATTTT

size: -
V: TRBV3-1/TRBV3-2
J: TRBJ2-7
D: -
length: 14
CDR3: CASSQGGAAYEQYF
DNA: TGTGCCAGCAGCCAAGGGGGGGCTGCCTACGAGCAGTACTTC

size: -
V: TRBV6-5
J: TRBJ2-1
D: -
length: 13
CDR3: CASSDSQGDEQFF
DNA: TGTGCCAGCAGTGACTCACAGGGCGATGAGCAGTTCTTC

size: -
V: TRBV11-2
J: TRBJ2-7
D: -
length: 14
CDR3: CASSLVGSGYEQYF
DNA: TGTGCCAGCAGCTTAGTTGGGTCGGGTTACGAGCAGTACTTC

size: -
V: TRBV9
J: TRBJ2-5
D: -
length: 11
CDR3: CASSGRETQYF
DNA: TGTGCCAGCAGCGGAAGGGAGACCCAGTACTTC

size: -
V: TRBV10-3
J: TRBJ1-6
D: -
length: 15
CDR3: CAISQGGSENSPLHF
DNA: TGTGCCATCAGCCAGGGAGGTTCGGAGAATTCACCCCTCCACTTT

size: -
V: TRBV18
J: TRBJ2-7
D: TRBD1
length: 16
CDR3: CASSPRGTGGKYEQYF
DNA: TGTGCCAGCTCACCAAGAGGGACAGGGGGCAAGTACGAGCAGTACTTC

size: -
V: TRBV2
J: TRBJ2-7
D: TRBD1
length: 15
CDR3: CASSTPGTASYEQYF
DNA: TGTGCCAGCAGCACACCCGGGACAGCGTCATACGAGCAGTACTTC

size: -
V: TRBV18
J: TRBJ1-2
D: -
length: 14
CDR3: CASSPARPNYGYTF
DNA: TGTGCCAGCTCACCGGCCAGGCCTAACTATGGCTACACCTTC

size: -
V: TRBV7-2
J: TRBJ2-7
D: TRBD2
length: 16
CDR3: CASSLVLAGGVYEQYF
DNA: TGTGCCAGCAGCTTAGTCCTAGCGGGGGGGGTCTACGAGCAGTACTTC

size: -
V: TRBV7-2
J: TRBJ1-5
D: TRBD1
length: 16
CDR3: CASSLVAGTGYQPQHF
DNA: TGTGCCAGCAGCTTAGTAGCCGGGACAGGCTATCAGCCCCAGCATTTT

size: once
V: TRBV5-1
J: TRBJ1-2
D: -
length: 12
CDR3: CASSWGAIGYTF
DNA: TGCGCCAGCAGCTGGGGAGCTATCGGCTACACCTTC

size: -
V: TRBV3-1/TRBV3-2
J: TRBJ2-1
D: -
length: 11
CDR3: CASSQQDEQFF
DNA: TGTGCCAGCAGCCAACAGGATGAGCAGTTCTTC

size: -
V: TRBV4-1
J: TRBJ2-7
D: TRBD1
length: 16
CDR3: CASSRVLQGGAYEQYF
DNA: TGCGCCAGCAGCCGAGTCTTACAGGGGGGCGCCTACGAGCAGTACTTC

size: -
V: TRBV6-5
J: TRBJ2-3
D: -
length: 13
CDR3: CATSEGGTDTQYF
DNA: TGTGCCACCTCGGAAGGGGGCACAGATACGCAGTATTTT

size: -
V: TRBV19
J: TRBJ1-6
D: -
length: 12
CDR3: CASSPGGSPLHF
DNA: TGTGCCAGTAGTCCGGGGGGTTCACCCCTCCACTTT

size: once
V: TRBV6-2/TRBV6-3
J: TRBJ1-1
D: -
length: 11
CDR3: CASSYVLEAFF
DNA: TGTGCCAGCAGTTACGTCCTCGAAGCTTTCTTT